This T cell receptor (beta chain) emerged from a study of beta chain features in type 1 diabetes. Broader study findings: For patients, the naive, central memory and Treg TCRB repertoires appeared more alike than for healthy donors. Patients with Type 1 diabetes showed moderately but significantly shorter TCRB CDR3s in all four CD4+ subsets.

Isolated RNA was reverse transcribed in full, so expressed TCRB transcripts were sequenced. The table came from immunoSEQ multiplex PCR; TCRdb's copy has only in-frame clones and leaves some out. The sample has hundreds of thousands of clones, about 14% seen once. Trimming removed 6 bases at V and 2 bases at J, with 3 bases between. In germline, CDR1 is SNHLY, CDR2 FYNNEI. This CDR3 has 11 amino acids. In its sample, this clone was seen a few times. The antigen is undetermined. Other DNA sequences in this specimen translate into the identical CDR3. This chain joins TRBV2 and TRBJ2-3; no clear D gene. This receptor was obtained from a man aged 18 to 30 with type 1 diabetes. Sequencing input: naive CD4+ T cells from blood. Written as DNA, the CDR3 is TGTGCCAGCAGCCTCACAGATACGCAGTATTTT. Amino acids: CASSLTDTQYF.